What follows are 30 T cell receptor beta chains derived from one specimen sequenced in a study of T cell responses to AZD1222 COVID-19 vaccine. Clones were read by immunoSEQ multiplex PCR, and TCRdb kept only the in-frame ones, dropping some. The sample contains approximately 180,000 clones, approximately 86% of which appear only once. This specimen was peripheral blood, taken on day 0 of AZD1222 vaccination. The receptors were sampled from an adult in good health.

CDR3 region: CASSIDLDRTIGEQYF. CDR3 in DNA: TGTGCCAGTAGTATAGATTTGGACAGGACTATAGGAGAGCAGTACTTC. V usage is TRBV19 and J usage is TRBJ2-7; a possible D gene is TRBD1 (7 bases). This CDR3 spans 16 amino acids. Germline V gives CDR1 LNHDA, CDR2 SQIVND (reference sequence). Between the trimmed V and J ends, which lost 0 bases and 7 bases, there was a span of 19 bases.

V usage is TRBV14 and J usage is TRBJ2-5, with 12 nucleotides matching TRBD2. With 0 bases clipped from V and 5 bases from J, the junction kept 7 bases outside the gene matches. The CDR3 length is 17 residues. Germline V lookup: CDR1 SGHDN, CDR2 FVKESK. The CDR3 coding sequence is TGTGCCAGCAGCCAAGATATAGGACTAGCGGGGTTGGAGACCCAGTACTTC. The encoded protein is CASSQDIGLAGLETQYF. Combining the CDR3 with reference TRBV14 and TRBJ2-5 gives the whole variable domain EAGVTQFPSHSVIEKGQTVTLRCDPISGHDNLYWYRRVMGKEIKFLLHFVKESKQDESGMPNNRFLAERTGGTYSTLKVQPAELEDSGVYFCASSQDIGLAGLETQYFGPGTRLLVL.

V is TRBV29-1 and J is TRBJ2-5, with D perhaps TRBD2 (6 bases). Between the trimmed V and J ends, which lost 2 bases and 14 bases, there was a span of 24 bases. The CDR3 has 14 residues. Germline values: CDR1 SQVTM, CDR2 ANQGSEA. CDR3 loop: CSVELGRLEGETYF. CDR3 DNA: TGCAGCGTTGAATTGGGCAGACTAGAGGGCGAAACCTACTTC. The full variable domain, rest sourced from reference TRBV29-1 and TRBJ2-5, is SAVISQKPSRDICQRGTSLTIQCQVDSQVTMMFWYRQQPGQSLTLIATANQGSEATYESGFVIDKFPISRPNLTFSTLTVSNMSPEDSSIYLCSVELGRLEGETYFGPGTRLLVL.

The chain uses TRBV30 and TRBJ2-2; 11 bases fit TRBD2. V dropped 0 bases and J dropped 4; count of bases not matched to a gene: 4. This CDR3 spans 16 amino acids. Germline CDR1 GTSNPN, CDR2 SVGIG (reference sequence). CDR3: CAWSVLGTSGTGELFF. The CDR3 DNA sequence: TGTGCCTGGAGTGTACTGGGGACTAGCGGCACCGGGGAGCTGTTTTTT.

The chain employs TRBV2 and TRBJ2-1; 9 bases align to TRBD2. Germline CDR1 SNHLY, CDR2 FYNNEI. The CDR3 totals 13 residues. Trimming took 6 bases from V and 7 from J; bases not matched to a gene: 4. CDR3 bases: TGTGCCAGCAGCCTCGGACTAGCGAATGAGCAGTTCTTC. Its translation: CASSLGLANEQFF.

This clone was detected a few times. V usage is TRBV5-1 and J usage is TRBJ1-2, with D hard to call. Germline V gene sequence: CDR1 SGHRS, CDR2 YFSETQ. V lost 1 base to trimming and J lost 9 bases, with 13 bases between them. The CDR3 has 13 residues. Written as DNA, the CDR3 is TGCGCCAGCAGCTTGCCAGGCCCAGATAGCTACACCTTC. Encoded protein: CASSLPGPDSYTF.

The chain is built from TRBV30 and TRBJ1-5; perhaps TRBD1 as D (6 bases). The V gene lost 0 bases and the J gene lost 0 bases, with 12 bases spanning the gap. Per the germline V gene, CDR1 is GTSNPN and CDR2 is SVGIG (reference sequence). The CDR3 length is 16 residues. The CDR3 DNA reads TGTGCCTGGAGTGTCTCGGACAGAGTTAGCAATCAGCCCCAGCATTTT. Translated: CAWSVSDRVSNQPQHF.

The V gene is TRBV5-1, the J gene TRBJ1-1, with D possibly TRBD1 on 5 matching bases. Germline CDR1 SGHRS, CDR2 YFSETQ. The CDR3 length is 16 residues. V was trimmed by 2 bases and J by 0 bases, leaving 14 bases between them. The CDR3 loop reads CASSFRDEVLNTEAFF. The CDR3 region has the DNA TGCGCCAGCAGCTTCCGGGACGAGGTCCTGAACACTGAAGCTTTCTTT.

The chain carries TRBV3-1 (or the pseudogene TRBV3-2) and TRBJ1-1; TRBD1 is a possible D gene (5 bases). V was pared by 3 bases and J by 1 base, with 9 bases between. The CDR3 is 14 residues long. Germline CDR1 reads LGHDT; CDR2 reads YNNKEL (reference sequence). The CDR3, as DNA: TGTGCCAGCAGCCACTACGACAGGAACACTGAAGCTTTCTTT. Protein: CASSHYDRNTEAFF.

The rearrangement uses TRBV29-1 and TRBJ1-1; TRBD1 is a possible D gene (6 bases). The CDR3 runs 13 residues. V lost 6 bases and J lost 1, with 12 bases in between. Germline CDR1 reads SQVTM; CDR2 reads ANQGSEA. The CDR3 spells CSVSTGRNTEAFF. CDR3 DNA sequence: TGCAGCGTAAGCACAGGGAGGAACACTGAAGCTTTCTTT.

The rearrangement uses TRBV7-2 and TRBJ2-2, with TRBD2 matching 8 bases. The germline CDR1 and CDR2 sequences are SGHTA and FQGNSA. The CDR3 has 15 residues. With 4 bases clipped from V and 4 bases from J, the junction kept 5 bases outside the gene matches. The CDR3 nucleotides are TGTGCCAGCAGCTCCGGGGGGGCAGGCACCGGGGAGCTGTTTTTT. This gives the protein CASSSGGAGTGELFF.

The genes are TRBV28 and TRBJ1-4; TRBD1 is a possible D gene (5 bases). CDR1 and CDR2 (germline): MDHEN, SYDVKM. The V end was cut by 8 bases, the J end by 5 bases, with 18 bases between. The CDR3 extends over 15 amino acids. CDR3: CASSMEGWPNEKLFF. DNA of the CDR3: TGTGCCAGCTCGATGGAGGGGTGGCCCAATGAAAAACTGTTTTTT.

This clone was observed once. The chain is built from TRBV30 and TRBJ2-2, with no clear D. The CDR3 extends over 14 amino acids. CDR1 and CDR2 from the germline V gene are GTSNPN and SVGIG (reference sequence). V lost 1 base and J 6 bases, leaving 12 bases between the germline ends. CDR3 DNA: TGTGCCTGGAGTGAACAGAGGTGGGCCGGGGAGCTGTTTTTT. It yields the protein CAWSEQRWAGELFF. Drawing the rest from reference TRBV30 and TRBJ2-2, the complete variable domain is SQTIHQWPATLVQPVGSPLSLECTVEGTSNPNLYWYRQAAGRGLQLLFYSVGIGQISSEVPQNLSASRPQDRQFILSSKKLLLSDSGFYLCAWSEQRWAGELFFGEGSRLTVL.

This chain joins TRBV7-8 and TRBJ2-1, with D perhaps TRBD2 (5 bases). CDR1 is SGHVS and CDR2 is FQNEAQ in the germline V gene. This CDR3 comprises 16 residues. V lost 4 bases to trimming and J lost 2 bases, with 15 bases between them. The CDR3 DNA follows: TGTGCCAGCAGCTCCTCGGGGTGGATCGCCTACAATGAGCAGTTCTTC. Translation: CASSSSGWIAYNEQFF.

CDR3 amino acids: CASSPWTGVNNEQFF. In DNA form, the CDR3 reads TGCGCCAGCAGCCCATGGACAGGGGTCAACAATGAGCAGTTCTTC. The chain links TRBV4-1 to TRBJ2-1; 9 nucleotides align to TRBD1. V shed 4 bases and J 5 bases; nucleotides not matched to a gene: 6. This CDR3 contains 15 residues. The germline CDR1 and CDR2 sequences are MGHRA and YSYEKL.

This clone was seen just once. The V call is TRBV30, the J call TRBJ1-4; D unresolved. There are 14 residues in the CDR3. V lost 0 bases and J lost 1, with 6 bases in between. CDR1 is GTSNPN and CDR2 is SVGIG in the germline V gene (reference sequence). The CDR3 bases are TGTGCCTGGAGTGTGCAGAAAACTAATGAAAAACTGTTTTTT. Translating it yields CAWSVQKTNEKLFF.

CDR3 coding DNA: TGTGCCCTGGGGGCGATAAGCAATCAGCCCCAGCATTTT. It specifies CALGAISNQPQHF. This sequence joins TRBV24-1 and TRBJ1-5; D is possibly TRBD1 (6 bases). The CDR3 is made up of 13 amino acids. Germline loops: CDR1 KGHDR, CDR2 SFDVKD. V lost 12 bases to trimming and J lost 1 base, with 12 bases between them.

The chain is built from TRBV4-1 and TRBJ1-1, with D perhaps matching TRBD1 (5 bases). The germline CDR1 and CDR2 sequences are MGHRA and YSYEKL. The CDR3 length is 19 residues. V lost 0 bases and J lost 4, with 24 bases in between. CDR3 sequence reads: CASSQEAGRVKVLGTEAFF. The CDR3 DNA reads TGCGCCAGCAGCCAAGAAGCAGGCAGGGTGAAAGTTTTGGGCACTGAAGCTTTCTTT.

DNA of the CDR3: TGCAGTGCTAGTAGATGGGTAAGCTCCTACGAGCAGTACTTC. Its translation is CSASRWVSSYEQYF. The rearrangement links TRBV20-1 to TRBJ2-7; D is unresolved. Germline CDR1 is DFQATT and CDR2 is SNEGSKA (reference sequence). V was shortened by 3 bases and J by 0 bases, with 12 bases between the two germline ends. The length of the CDR3 is 14 residues.

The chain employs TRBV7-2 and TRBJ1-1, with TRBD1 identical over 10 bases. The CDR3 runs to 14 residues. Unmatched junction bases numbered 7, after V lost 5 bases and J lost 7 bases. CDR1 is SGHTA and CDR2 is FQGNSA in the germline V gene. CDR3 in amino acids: CASSPDRGINEAFF. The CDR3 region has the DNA TGTGCCAGCAGCCCGGACAGGGGGATCAATGAAGCTTTCTTT.

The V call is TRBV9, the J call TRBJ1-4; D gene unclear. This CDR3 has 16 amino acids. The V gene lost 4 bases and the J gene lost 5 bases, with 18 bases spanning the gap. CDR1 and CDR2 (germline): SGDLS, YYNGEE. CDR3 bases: TGTGCCAGCAGCCCCAGCGGCACACTTAAAAATGAAAAACTGTTTTTT. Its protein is CASSPSGTLKNEKLFF.

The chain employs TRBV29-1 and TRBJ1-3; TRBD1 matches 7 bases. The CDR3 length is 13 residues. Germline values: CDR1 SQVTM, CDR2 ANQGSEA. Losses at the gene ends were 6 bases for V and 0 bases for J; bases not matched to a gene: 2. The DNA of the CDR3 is TGCAGCGTGGGACAGATCTCTGGAAACACCATATATTTT. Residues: CSVGQISGNTIYF.

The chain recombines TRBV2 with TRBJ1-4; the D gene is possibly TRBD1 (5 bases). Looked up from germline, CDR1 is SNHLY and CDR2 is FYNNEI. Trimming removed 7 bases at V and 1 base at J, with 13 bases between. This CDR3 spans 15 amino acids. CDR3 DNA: TGTGCCAGCACCGTTACGACAGAAACTAATGAAAAACTGTTTTTT. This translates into CASTVTTETNEKLFF.

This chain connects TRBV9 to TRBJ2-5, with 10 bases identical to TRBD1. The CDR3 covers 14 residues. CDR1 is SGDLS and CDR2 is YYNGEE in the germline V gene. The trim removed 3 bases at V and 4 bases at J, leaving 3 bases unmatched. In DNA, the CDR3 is TGTGCCAGCAGCGCCCGGACAGGGGGAGAGACCCAGTACTTC. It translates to CASSARTGGETQYF.

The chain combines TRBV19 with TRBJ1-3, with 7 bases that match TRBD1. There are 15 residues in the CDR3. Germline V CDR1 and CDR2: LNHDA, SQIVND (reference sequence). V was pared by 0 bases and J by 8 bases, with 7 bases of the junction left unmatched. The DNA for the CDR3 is TGTGCCAGTAGTATAGAAGGGGGCCGCGCGGACACCATATATTTT. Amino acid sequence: CASSIEGGRADTIYF.

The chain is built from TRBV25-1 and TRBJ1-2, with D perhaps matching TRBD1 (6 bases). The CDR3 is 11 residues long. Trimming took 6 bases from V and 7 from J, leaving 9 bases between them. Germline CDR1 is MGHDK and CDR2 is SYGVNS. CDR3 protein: CASSGGAGYTF. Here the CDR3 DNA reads TGTGCCAGCAGCGGGGGGGCTGGCTACACCTTC.

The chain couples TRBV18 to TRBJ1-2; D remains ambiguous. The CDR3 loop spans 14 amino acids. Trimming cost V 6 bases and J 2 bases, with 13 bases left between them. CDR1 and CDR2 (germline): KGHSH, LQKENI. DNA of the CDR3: TGTGCCAGCTCCCAAGGAGGGCGAAACTATGGCTACACCTTC. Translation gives CASSQGGRNYGYTF.

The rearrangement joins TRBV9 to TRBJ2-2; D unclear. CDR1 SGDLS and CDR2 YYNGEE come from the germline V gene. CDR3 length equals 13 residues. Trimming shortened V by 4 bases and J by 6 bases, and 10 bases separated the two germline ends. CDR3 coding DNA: TGTGCCAGCAGCCCCCTCCAGTCCGGGGAGCTGTTTTTT. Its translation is CASSPLQSGELFF. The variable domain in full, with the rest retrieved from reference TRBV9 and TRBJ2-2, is DSGVTQTPKHLITATGQRVTLRCSPRSGDLSVYWYQQSLDQGLQFLIQYYNGEERAKGNILERFSAQQFPDLHSELNLSSLELGDSALYFCASSPLQSGELFFGEGSRLTVL.

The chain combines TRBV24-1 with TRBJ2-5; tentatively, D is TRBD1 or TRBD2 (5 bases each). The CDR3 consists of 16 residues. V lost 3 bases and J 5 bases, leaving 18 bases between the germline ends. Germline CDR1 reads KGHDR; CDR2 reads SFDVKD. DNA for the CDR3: TGTGCCACCAGTGATCAGAAGGGTACCTGGGGGGAGACCCAGTACTTC. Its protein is CATSDQKGTWGETQYF.

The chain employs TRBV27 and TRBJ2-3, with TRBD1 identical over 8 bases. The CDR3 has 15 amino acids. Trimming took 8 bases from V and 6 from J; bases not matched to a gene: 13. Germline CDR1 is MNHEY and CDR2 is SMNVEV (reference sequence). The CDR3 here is CASQDRATLGDTQYF. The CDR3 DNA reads TGTGCCAGCCAGGACAGGGCTACATTGGGGGATACGCAGTATTTT.